Listed below are T cell receptor beta chains from one sample, sequenced in a study of metastatic and nonmetastatic thyroid tumors. MiXCR was used by TCRdb to re-call the PCR reads. Of 7,000 to 10,000 clones listed, about 22% are singletons. The source material was tumor tissue. These receptors came from a female donor with papillary thyroid cancer or a benign thyroid nodule (not recorded which). Some clones in this sample may be carry-over from other donors' samples. CDR3s include the opening cysteine and the closing phenylalanine or tryptophan. Each record gives: clone size, V gene, J gene, D gene, CDR3 DNA, CDR3 protein. The D gene is left open where the match is weak. Clone size, where shown, is once, few, many, or a class for clones that have expanded.

few	TRBV28	TRBJ2-1	TRBD2	TGTGCCAGTTCCCGTATCCCGACTAGCGGGCAAAATGAGCAGTTCTTC	CASSRIPTSGQNEQFF
.	TRBV4-1	TRBJ1-3	.	TGCGCCAGCAGCCAGGGCGAAGGAAACACCATATATTTT	CASSQGEGNTIYF
medium-sized	TRBV6-4	TRBJ1-1	.	TGTGCCAGCAGTGACCGGATGAACACTGAAGCTTTCTTT	CASSDRMNTEAFF
medium-sized	TRBV6-6	TRBJ2-7	.	TGTGCCAGCAGTTATAGCAGGGGTTACGAGCAGTACTTC	CASSYSRGYEQYF
.	TRBV6-1	TRBJ2-5	TRBD1	TGTGCCAGCAGCAGAAAGCCCGGACAGGGAGAGGCCCAGTGCTTC	CASSRKPGQGEAQCF
many	TRBV3-1	TRBJ2-3	.	TGTGCCAGCAGCCTACTCACAGATACGCAGTATTTT	CASSLLTDTQYF
medium-sized	TRBV20-1	TRBJ2-1	TRBD2	TGCAGTGCTAGTAGCGGGGCTTTAGATGAGCAGTTCTTC	CSASSGALDEQFF
.	TRBV6-1	TRBJ1-1	.	TGTGCCAGTGCAGAGGCGTTGGGTGACACTGAAGCTTTCTTT	CASAEALGDTEAFF
many	TRBV29-1	TRBJ1-1	TRBD1	TGCAGCGTTGAGACGACAGGGACTGGCGGAACTGAAGCTTTCTTT	CSVETTGTGGTEAFF
.	TRBV5-6	TRBJ1-2	TRBD1	TGTGCCAGCAGCCTCCGCCCTGGACAGGGAGGCTACACCTTC	CASSLRPGQGGYTF
once	TRBV5-1	TRBJ1-1	.	TGCGCCAGCAGCCCTCTGGAGGGCAGGAACACTGAAGCTTTCTTT	CASSPLEGRNTEAFF
.	TRBV6-1	TRBJ2-5	.	TGTGCCAGCAGTCAGTCACAGGCTGAGACCCAGTACTTC	CASSQSQAETQYF
many	TRBV9	TRBJ2-1	TRBD1	TGTGCCAGCAGCGTGACAGGGGCCTCCTACAATGAGCAGTTCTTC	CASSVTGASYNEQFF
.	TRBV30	TRBJ2-7	TRBD1	TGTGCCTGGACTAGGACAGGGGCCTCCTACGAGCAGTACTTC	CAWTRTGASYEQYF
medium-sized	TRBV6-1	TRBJ1-3	.	TGTGCCAGCAGGCTAAAAACGTTTGGAAACACCATATATTTT	CASRLKTFGNTIYF
many	TRBV20-1	TRBJ2-3	TRBD2	TGCAGTGCTACGGGACTAGCGGGGGGCACAGATACGCAGTATTTT	CSATGLAGGTDTQYF
.	TRBV28	TRBJ1-2	TRBD1	TGTGCCAGCAGTAACCCCCTGGCAGGGGGCGTAATTGGCTACACCTTC	CASSNPLAGGVIGYTF
.	TRBV7-8	TRBJ2-1	.	TGTGCCAGCAGCTCGGGGTCAGGGTACGAGCAGTTCTTC	CASSSGSGYEQFF